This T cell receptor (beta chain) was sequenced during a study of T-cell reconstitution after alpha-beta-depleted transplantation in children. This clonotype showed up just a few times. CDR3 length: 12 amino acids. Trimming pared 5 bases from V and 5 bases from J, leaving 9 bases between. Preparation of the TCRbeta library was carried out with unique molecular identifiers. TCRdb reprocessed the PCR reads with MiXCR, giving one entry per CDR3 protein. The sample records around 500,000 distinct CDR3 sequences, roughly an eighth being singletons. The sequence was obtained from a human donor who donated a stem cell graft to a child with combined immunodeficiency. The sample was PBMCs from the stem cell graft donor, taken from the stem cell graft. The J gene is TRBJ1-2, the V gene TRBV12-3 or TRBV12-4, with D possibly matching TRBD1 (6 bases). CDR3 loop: CASSQTGYGYTF. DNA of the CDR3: TGTGCCAGCAGTCAGACAGGATATGGCTACACCTTC.